The next 17 T cell receptor beta chains were all read from a single sample in a study of CD8+ T cells in alopecia areata. Extracted RNA was reverse transcribed, and the resulting cDNA served as sequencing template. Produced via immunoSEQ multiplex PCR; TCRdb's table is partial and in-frame only. Of 150,000 or so clones in the sample, approximately 90% were seen once. As to treatment: oral pan-JAK inhibitor, 5-10 mg twice daily. The specimen comprised CD8+ T cells sorted from blood, sampled at week 4, from a patient treated with tofacitinib. Source of these receptors: a human donor with alopecia areata.

The rearrangement joins TRBV7-8 to TRBJ2-1; weak D call: TRBD2 (6 bases). Per the germline V gene, CDR1 is SGHVS and CDR2 is FQNEAQ. The CDR3 extends over 17 amino acids. V was pared by 1 base and J by 4 bases, with 17 bases between. The CDR3 protein is CASSLGKEGFLYNEQFF. DNA of the CDR3: TGTGCCAGCAGCTTAGGGAAGGAGGGATTCTTGTACAATGAGCAGTTCTTC. Combining the CDR3 with reference TRBV7-8 and TRBJ2-1 gives the whole variable domain GAGVSQSPRYKVAKRGQDVALRCDPISGHVSLFWYQQALGQGPEFLTYFQNEAQLDKSGLPSDRFFAERPEGSVSTLKIQRTQQEDSAVYLCASSLGKEGFLYNEQFFGPGTRLTVL.

This sequence joins TRBV29-1 and TRBJ1-1; D unclear. The V end lost 4 bases, the J end lost 4 bases, and 13 bases lay between the germline ends. The CDR3 extends over 13 amino acids. The germline V gene encodes CDR1 SQVTM and CDR2 ANQGSEA. The CDR3: CSVVPPWGTEAFF. The CDR3 DNA sequence: TGCAGCGTTGTACCCCCCTGGGGCACTGAAGCTTTCTTT.

In DNA, the CDR3 is TGTGCCAGCAGCCCCCTAGCGGGGGGCCGGGATACGCAGTATTTT. It yields the protein CASSPLAGGRDTQYF. The rearrangement uses TRBV13 and TRBJ2-3; 11 nucleotides match TRBD2. J lost 6 bases, V lost 5 bases, and 7 bases had no gene match. Germline assignment: CDR1 PRHDT and CDR2 FYEKMQ (reference sequence). The CDR3 covers 15 residues.

On this clone: The sample contains more than one DNA sequence encoding this CDR3. This sequence joins TRBV15 and TRBJ1-5; D is perhaps TRBD1 (6 bases). Germline CDR1 and CDR2: LNHNV and YYDKDF (reference sequence). V lost 0 bases, J lost 0 bases, and 6 bases lay in between. The CDR3 has 15 amino acids. CDR3 coding DNA: TGTGCCACCAGCAGAGACAGGGGTAGCAATCAGCCCCAGCATTTT. Protein product: CATSRDRGSNQPQHF.

The chain uses TRBV7-3 and TRBJ1-2, with a tentative D call TRBD1 (5 bases). Germline V gene sequence: CDR1 SGHTA, CDR2 FQGTGA. Trimming removed 0 bases at V and 5 bases at J, with 10 bases between. CDR3 length: 14 amino acids. The CDR3 is CASSLTTATYGYTF. The CDR3 region has the DNA TGTGCCAGCAGCTTAACGACAGCTACTTATGGCTACACCTTC. Full variable domain (rest looked up from reference TRBV7-3 and TRBJ1-2): GAGVSQTPSNKVTEKGKYVELRCDPISGHTALYWYRQSLGQGPEFLIYFQGTGAADDSGLPNDRFFAVRPEGSVSTLKIQRTERGDSAVYLCASSLTTATYGYTFGSGTRLTVV.

This chain joins TRBV6-7 and TRBJ2-1; TRBD2 is a possible D gene (5 bases). TRBV6-7 is placed among ORFs of uncertain function. CDR3 length: 15 residues. Trimming took 3 bases from V and 2 from J, leaving 11 bases between them. Here the CDR3 DNA reads TGTGCCAGCAGTTATGACGGGGTCCCCTACAATGAGCAGTTCTTC. It yields the protein CASSYDGVPYNEQFF.

The chain has TRBV27 and TRBJ1-1; no firm D call. Germline assignment: CDR1 MNHEY and CDR2 SMNVEV (reference sequence). The CDR3 consists of 13 residues. Trimming took off 3 bases at V and 6 bases at J, with 11 bases between the two ends. The CDR3 here is CASSLWVRAEAFF. The CDR3 coding sequence is TGTGCCAGCAGTTTGTGGGTTCGGGCTGAAGCTTTCTTT.

The chain employs TRBV27 and TRBJ1-2; 11 positions match TRBD1. The germline V gene has CDR1 MNHEY and CDR2 SMNVEV (reference sequence). With V trimmed by 4 bases and J by 8 bases, 9 bases remained unmatched. This CDR3 spans 15 amino acids. CDR3 nucleotides: TGTGCCAGCAGTTCTCCGGGACAGGGGGTTCAGGGCTACACCTTC. Translated: CASSSPGQGVQGYTF.

The chain couples TRBV4-1 to TRBJ2-3; unclear D gene. The CDR3 length is 12 residues. Germline assignment: CDR1 MGHRA and CDR2 YSYEKL. The V and J ends lost 5 bases and 6 bases respectively, with 9 bases between them. CDR3 in amino acids: CASSGVADTQYF. In nucleotides, the CDR3 is TGCGCCAGCAGCGGGGTCGCGGATACGCAGTATTTT.

The genes are TRBV13 and TRBJ2-5, with D unresolved. V dropped 2 bases and J dropped 2 bases, with 3 bases sitting between them. This CDR3 is built from 12 residues. The germline CDR1 and CDR2 sequences are PRHDT and FYEKMQ (reference sequence). The CDR3 bases are TGTGCCAGCAGCTTATGGCAAGAGACCCAGTACTTC. This encodes CASSLWQETQYF.

This clone was recorded only once. The V call is TRBV5-1, the J call TRBJ2-7; D perhaps matches TRBD1 (6 bases). With 5 bases removed from V and 4 bases from J, the gap between germline ends came to 10 bases. The CDR3 covers 12 residues. CDR1 is SGHRS, CDR2 YFSETQ, per germline. The CDR3 DNA reads as TGCGCCAGCAGGAGGACAGAGTACGAGCAGTACTTC. Encoded protein: CASRRTEYEQYF.

V gene TRBV7-2 combines with J gene TRBJ1-2; a weak D match, TRBD1 (5 bases). Germline lookup yields CDR1 SGHTA and CDR2 FQGNSA. Trimming shortened V by 5 bases and J by 2 bases, and 12 bases separated the two germline ends. The CDR3 runs to 14 residues. CDR3 nucleotides: TGTGCCAGCAGCCGAGGGGCCTCAAACTATGGCTACACCTTC. Its protein product is CASSRGASNYGYTF.

This clone was seen more than once but under ten times. Other DNA sequences in the same sample also yield this CDR3. The V and J genes are TRBV29-1 and TRBJ2-7, with D maybe TRBD1 (5 bases). Germline V gives CDR1 SQVTM, CDR2 ANQGSEA. The CDR3 consists of 11 residues. V was cut by 3 bases and J by 6 bases, with 9 bases left in between. The CDR3 bases are TGCAGCGTTGAGTGGGGCGGCGAGCAGTACTTC. Translating it yields CSVEWGGEQYF.

The table lists this clone with a count of one. The V call is TRBV9, the J call TRBJ2-2; a weak D match, TRBD1 (6 bases). Germline V gene sequence: CDR1 SGDLS, CDR2 YYNGEE. Trimming cost V 0 bases and J 5 bases, with 11 bases left between them. There are 15 residues in the CDR3. The chain's CDR3 is CASSVVAGETGELFF. Written as DNA, the CDR3 is TGTGCCAGCAGCGTAGTCGCAGGGGAGACCGGGGAGCTGTTTTTT.

DNA of the CDR3: TGTGCCAGTAGTATATTGGGCGGGAGCTCCTACAATGAGCAGTTCTTC. It translates to CASSILGGSSYNEQFF. This chain uses TRBV19 with TRBJ2-1; 7 bases match TRBD2. There are 16 residues in the CDR3. V trimming: 2 bases; J trimming: 0 bases; junction bases outside the gene matches: 4. Germline values: CDR1 LNHDA, CDR2 SQIVND (reference sequence).

As regards this clone: Other DNA sequences of this sample code for an identical CDR3. The V call is TRBV27, the J call TRBJ2-3; tentatively, D is TRBD2 (6 bases). V lost 6 bases and J 6 bases, leaving 7 bases between the germline ends. The germline V gene has CDR1 MNHEY and CDR2 SMNVEV (reference sequence). The CDR3 consists of 11 residues. The CDR3 loop is CASSRGDTQYF. The DNA of the CDR3 is TGTGCCAGCAGCCGGGGGGATACGCAGTATTTT.

The chain carries TRBV4-3 and TRBJ1-5; 7 bases match TRBD1. The CDR3 runs 15 residues. The germline V gene encodes CDR1 LGHNA and CDR2 YSLEER. The V and J ends lost 6 bases and 0 bases, in that order; junction bases with no gene match: 5. The CDR3 reads CASSRTGLSNQPQHF. CDR3 nucleotide sequence: TGCGCCAGCAGTCGGACAGGCCTTAGCAATCAGCCCCAGCATTTT.